This is a list of T cell receptor beta chains from one sample in a study of regulatory T cells in long-lasting Graves disease. MiXCR, run by TCRdb on the multiplex PCR reads, gives a single entry per CDR3 protein. The table lists about 500,000 distinct CDR3 sequences, around 13% of them singletons. The data also belong to a second study, concerning T cells in Graves' hyperthyroidism and ophthalmopathy.

This material consisted of peripheral blood mononuclear cells (PBMCs), taken at new diagnosis, from a patient treated with antithyroid drugs. These receptors all come from a woman in her twenties or thirties with Graves disease. Both conserved end residues are trimmed from each CDR3.

V gene,CDR3 protein
TRBV7-9,ASSLDQYYEQY
TRBV5-6,ASSLGMGANEKLF
TRBV28,ASSLGGRSYGYT
TRBV6-5,ASSYSGYGYEQY
TRBV7-2,ARGTVNSPLH
TRBV20-1,SAADIVSLNTQY
TRBV10-2,ASSVKPIQETQY
TRBV5-1,ASSPIPGTGNEQF
TRBV18,ASSALGRAYQPQH
TRBV13,ASSLSGLGRGYGYT
TRBV28,ASSPTGTVYTEAF
TRBV20-1,SAPLGTNTDTQY
TRBV10-2,ASSESWVAGEVDTQY
TRBV28,ASSPRESSANANTGELF
TRBV6-5,ASSYGGPRMYQETQY
TRBV7-2,ASSLASIDTQY
TRBV6-2/TRBV6-3,ASSYYRNSNQPQH
TRBV7-9,ASSLGDRETQY
TRBV20-1,SARDRSGLIYEQY
TRBV28,ASSLSSGTPYYNEQF
TRBV30,AWSVGPDRAGYEQY
TRBV11-1,ASSFRLAEKFTDTQY
TRBV30,AWQGGGRRSYNEQF
TRBV7-9,ASSPKTSGIYNEQF
TRBV30,AWSVRPDTEAF
TRBV19,ASRDRGLGETQY
TRBV12-3/TRBV12-4,ASSFTSGGEQF
TRBV20-1,SARTGDTEAF
TRBV11-2,ASSLTGTKETQY
TRBV11-2,ASSPRTGKDEQY
TRBV6-2/TRBV6-3,ASSYSKQGGTEAF
TRBV19,ASRPDRGYEQY
TRBV20-1,SAGTGVSSGNTIY
TRBV7-9,ASSHDSGRSNEQF
TRBV11-2,ASSLVRPTNEQY